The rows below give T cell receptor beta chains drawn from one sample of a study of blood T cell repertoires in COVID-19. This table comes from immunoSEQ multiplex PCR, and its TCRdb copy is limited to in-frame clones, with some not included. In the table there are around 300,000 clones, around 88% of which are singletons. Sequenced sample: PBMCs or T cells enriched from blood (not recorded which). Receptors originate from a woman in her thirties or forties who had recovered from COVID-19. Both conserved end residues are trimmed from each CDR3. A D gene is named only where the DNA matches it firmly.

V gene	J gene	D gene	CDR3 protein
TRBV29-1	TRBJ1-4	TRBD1	SVEDRGIEKLF
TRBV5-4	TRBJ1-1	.	ASSFPAENTEAF
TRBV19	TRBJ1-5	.	ASSRGGGNQPQH
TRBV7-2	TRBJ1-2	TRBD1	ASTPQGAAGYT
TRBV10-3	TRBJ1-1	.	ANSPSGGNTEAF
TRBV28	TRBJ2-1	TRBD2	ASSSPGGAAPNEQF
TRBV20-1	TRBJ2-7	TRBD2	SASWASGPYEQY
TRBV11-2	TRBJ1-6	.	ASSLIPSSYNSPLH
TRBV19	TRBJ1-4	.	ASSVDGHTNEKLF
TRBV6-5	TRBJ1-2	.	ASSPGVTSNYGYT
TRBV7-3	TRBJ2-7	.	ASSLTGPSYEQY
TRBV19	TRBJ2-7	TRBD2	ASSKAGLGAYEQY
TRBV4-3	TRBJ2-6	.	ASSQQRSSGANVLT
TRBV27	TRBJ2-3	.	ASRSTRADTQY
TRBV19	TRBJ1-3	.	ASSKGSSGNTIY
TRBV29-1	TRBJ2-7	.	SVKTSGVSGAYEQY
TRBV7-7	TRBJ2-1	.	ASSLGSVRYNEQF
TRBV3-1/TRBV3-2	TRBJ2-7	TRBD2	ASSLAGSYEQY
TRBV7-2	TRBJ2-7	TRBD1	ASSLAGQGGSYEQY
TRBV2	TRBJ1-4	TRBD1	ASSGPRGVDEKLF
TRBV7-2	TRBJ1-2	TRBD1	ASSFGQGDGYT
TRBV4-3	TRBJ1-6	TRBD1	ASSQGAGDRVNSPLH
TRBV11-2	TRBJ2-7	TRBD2	ASSLGLAGRRH
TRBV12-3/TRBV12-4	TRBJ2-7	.	ASSLAGVREQY
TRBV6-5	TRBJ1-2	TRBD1	ASTRLPRTGDGYT
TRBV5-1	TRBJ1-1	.	ASSLTVNTEAF
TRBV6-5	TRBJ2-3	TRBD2	ASSYDGRATDTQY
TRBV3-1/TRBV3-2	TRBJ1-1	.	ASSQESKAF
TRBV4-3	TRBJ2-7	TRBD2	ASSQASSGGVYEQY
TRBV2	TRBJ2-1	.	ASSEGLARPGRGNEQF
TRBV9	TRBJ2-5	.	ASSAPTGSKETQY
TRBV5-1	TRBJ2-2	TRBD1	ASSLGQGAGELF
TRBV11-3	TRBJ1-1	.	ASSLTASTEAF
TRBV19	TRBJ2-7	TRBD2	ASSPAGIGGQPYEQY
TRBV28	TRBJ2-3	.	ASRGGADTQY
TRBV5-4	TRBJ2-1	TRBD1	ASRGTGRNEQF
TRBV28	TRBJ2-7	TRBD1	ASSPRFRDRYEQY
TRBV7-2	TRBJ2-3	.	ASSLVGAGGDTQY
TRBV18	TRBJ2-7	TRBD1	ASSPGQPSSSYEQY
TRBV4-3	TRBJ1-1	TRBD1	ASSQGTGTNTEAF
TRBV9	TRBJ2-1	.	ASSLTTARYNEQF